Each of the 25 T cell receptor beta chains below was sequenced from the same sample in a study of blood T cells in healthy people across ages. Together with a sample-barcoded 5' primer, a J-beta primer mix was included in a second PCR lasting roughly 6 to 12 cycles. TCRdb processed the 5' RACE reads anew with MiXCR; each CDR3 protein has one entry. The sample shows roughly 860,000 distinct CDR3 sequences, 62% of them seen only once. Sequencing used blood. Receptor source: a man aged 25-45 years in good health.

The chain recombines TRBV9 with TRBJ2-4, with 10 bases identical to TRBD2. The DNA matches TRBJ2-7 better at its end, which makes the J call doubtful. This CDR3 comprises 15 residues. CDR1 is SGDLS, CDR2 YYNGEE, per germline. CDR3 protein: CASSDSGGPSDEQYF. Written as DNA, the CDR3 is TGTGCCAGCAGCGATAGCGGGGGGCCGTCTGACGAGCAGTACTTC.

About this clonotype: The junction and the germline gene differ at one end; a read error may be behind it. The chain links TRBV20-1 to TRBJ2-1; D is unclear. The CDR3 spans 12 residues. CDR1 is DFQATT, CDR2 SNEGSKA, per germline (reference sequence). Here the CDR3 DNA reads TGCAGTGCTAGAGAAGCCTACAACGAGCAGTTCTTC. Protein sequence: CSAREAYNEQFF.

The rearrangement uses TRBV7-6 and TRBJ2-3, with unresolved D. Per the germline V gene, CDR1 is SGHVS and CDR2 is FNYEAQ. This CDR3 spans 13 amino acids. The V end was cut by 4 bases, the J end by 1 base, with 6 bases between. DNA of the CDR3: TGTGCCAGCAGCTCCCCCCGCACAGATACGCAGTATTTT. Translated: CASSSPRTDTQYF. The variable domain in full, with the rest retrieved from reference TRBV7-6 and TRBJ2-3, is GAGVSQSPRYKVTKRGQDVALRCDPISGHVSLYWYRQALGQGPEFLTYFNYEAQQDKSGLPNDRFSAERPEGSISTLTIQRTEQRDSAMYRCASSSPRTDTQYFGPGTRLTVL.

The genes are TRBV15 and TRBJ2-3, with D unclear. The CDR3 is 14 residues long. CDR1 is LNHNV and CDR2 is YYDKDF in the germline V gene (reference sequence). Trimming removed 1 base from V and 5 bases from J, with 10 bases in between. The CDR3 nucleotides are TGTGCCACCAGCAGAGCTCGGTTGGGAGATACGCAGTATTTT. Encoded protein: CATSRARLGDTQYF.

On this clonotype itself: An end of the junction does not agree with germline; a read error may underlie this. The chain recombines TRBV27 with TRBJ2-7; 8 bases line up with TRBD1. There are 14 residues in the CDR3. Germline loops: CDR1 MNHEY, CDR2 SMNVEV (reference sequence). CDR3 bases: TGTGCCAGCAGGTTATGGCAGGGGGCCAACGAGCAGTACTTC. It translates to CASRLWQGANEQYF.

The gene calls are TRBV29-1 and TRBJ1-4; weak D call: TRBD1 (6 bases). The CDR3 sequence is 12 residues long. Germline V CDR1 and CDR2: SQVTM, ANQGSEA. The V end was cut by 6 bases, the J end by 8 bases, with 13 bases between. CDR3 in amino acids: CSVSGEGEKLFF. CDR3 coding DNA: TGCAGCGTCTCAGGGGAAGGGGAAAAACTGTTTTTT.

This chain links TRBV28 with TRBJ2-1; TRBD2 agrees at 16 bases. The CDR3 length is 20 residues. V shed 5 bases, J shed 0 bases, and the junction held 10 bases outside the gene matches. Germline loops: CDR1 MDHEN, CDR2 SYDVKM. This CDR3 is CASSRPPGLAGGSSYNEQFF. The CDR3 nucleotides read TGTGCCAGCAGTCGCCCCCCGGGACTAGCGGGGGGGAGCTCCTACAATGAGCAGTTCTTC. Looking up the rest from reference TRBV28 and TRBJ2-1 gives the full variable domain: DVKVTQSSRYLVKRTGEKVFLECVQDMDHENMFWYRQDPGLGLRLIYFSYDVKMKEKGDIPEGYSVSREKKERFSLILESASTNQTSMYLCASSRPPGLAGGSSYNEQFFGPGTRLTVL.

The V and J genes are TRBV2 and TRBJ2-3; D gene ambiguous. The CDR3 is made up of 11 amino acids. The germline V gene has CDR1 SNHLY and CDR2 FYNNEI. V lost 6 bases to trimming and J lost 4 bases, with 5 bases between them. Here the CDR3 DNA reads TGTGCCAGCAGAGCCCCAGATACGCAGTATTTT. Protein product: CASRAPDTQYF.

The CDR3 loop is CASSQRGEAFF. The CDR3 DNA follows: TGTGCCAGCAGCCAAAGGGGTGAAGCTTTCTTT. The chain employs TRBV3-1 and TRBJ1-1; the D gene is possibly TRBD1 (5 bases). V was trimmed by 2 bases and J by 7 bases, leaving 5 bases between them. The CDR3 extends over 11 amino acids. CDR1 LGHDT and CDR2 YNNKEL come from the germline V gene (reference sequence). Drawing the rest from reference TRBV3-1 and TRBJ1-1, the complete variable domain is DTAVSQTPKYLVTQMGNDKSIKCEQNLGHDTMYWYKQDSKKFLKIMFSYNNKELIINETVPNRFSPKSPDKAHLNLHINSLELGDSAVYFCASSQRGEAFFGQGTRLTVV.

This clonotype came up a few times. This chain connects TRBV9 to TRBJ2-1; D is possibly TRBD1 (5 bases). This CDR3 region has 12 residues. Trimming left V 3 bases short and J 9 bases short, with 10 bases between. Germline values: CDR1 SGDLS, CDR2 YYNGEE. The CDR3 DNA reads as TGTGCCAGCAGCGCGCAGGGTGGTGAGCAGTTCTTC. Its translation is CASSAQGGEQFF.

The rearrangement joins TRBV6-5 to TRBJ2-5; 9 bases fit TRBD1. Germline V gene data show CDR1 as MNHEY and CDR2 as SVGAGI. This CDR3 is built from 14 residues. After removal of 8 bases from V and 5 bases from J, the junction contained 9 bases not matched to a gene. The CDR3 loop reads CASVPDRGSETQYF. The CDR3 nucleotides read TGTGCCAGCGTCCCGGACAGGGGATCGGAGACCCAGTACTTC.

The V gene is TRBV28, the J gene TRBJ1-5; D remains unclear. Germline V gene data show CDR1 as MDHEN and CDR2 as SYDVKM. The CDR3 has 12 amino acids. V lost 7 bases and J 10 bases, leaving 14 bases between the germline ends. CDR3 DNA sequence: TGTGCCAGCACTTCTCCTCCGGGACCCCAGCATTTT. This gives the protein CASTSPPGPQHF.

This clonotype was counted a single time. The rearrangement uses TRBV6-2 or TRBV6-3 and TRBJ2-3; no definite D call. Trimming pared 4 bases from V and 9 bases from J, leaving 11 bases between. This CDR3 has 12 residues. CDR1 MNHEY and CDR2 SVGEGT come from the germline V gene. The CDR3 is CASSFVYTTQYF. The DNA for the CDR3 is TGTGCCAGCAGTTTCGTCTATACCACGCAGTATTTT.

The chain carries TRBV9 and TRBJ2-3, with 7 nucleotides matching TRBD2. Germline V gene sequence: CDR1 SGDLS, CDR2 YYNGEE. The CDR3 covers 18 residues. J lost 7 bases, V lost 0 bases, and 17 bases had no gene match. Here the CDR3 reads CASSVEGSRLALVHTQYF. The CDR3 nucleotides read TGTGCCAGCAGCGTAGAGGGGAGCCGACTAGCATTAGTTCATACGCAGTATTTT.

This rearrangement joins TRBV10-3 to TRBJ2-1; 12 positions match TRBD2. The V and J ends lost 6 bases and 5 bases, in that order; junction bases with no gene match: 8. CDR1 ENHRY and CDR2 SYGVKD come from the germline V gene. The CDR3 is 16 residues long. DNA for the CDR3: TGTGCCATCAGAGGAGCTAGCGGGGGGGCGGACAATGAGCAGTTCTTC. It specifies CAIRGASGGADNEQFF.

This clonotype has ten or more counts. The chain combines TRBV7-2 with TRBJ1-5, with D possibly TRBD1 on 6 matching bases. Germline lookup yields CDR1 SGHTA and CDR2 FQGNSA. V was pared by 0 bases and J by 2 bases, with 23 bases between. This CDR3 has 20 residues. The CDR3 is CASSLAQTGTWFTGNQPQHF. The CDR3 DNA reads TGTGCCAGCAGCTTAGCGCAGACAGGCACCTGGTTCACTGGCAATCAGCCCCAGCATTTT.

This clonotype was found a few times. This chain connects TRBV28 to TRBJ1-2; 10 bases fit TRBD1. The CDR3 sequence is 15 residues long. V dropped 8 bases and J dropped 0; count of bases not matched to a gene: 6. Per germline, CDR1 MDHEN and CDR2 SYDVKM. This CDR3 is CASGGQGNPNYGYTF. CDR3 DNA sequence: TGTGCCAGCGGGGGACAGGGGAACCCTAACTATGGCTACACCTTC.

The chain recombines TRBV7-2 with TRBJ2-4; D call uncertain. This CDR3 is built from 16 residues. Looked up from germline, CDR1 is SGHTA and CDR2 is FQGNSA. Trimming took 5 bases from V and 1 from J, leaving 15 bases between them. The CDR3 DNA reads TGTGCCAGCAGCCCCGCCCTTAGTTTCGCCAAAAACATTCAGTACTTC. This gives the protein CASSPALSFAKNIQYF.

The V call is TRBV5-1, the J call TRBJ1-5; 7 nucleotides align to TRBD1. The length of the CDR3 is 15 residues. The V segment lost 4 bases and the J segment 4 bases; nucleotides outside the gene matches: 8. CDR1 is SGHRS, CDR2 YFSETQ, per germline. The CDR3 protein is CASSVDRESNQPQHF. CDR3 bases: TGCGCCAGCAGCGTCGACAGGGAGAGTAATCAGCCCCAGCATTTT.

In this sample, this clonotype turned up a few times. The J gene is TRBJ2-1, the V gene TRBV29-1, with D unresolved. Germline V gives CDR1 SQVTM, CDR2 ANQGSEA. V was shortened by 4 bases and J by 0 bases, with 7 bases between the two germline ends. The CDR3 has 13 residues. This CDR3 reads CSVGVLSYNEQFF. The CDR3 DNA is TGCAGCGTTGGAGTACTCTCCTACAATGAGCAGTTCTTC.

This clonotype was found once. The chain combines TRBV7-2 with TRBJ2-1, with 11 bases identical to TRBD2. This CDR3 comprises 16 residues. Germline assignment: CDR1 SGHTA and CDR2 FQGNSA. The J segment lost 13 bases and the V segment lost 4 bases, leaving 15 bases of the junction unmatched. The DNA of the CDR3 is TGTGCCAGCAGCTCGGGACTAGCGGCGTTCCAAGAGACCCAGTTCTTC. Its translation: CASSSGLAAFQETQFF.

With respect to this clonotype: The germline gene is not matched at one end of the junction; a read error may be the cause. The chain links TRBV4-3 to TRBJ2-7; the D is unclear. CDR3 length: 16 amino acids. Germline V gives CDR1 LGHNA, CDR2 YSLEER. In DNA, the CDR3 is TGCACCAGCAGCCAAGATCGCTCCGGACCCCTAGGAAGGCAGTACTTC. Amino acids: CTSSQDRSGPLGRQYF.

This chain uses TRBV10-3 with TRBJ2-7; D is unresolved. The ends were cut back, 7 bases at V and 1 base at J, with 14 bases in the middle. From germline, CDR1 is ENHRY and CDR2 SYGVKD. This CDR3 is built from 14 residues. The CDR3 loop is CAIKQGSQSYEQYF. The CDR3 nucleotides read TGTGCCATCAAACAAGGCTCCCAATCCTACGAGCAGTACTTC.

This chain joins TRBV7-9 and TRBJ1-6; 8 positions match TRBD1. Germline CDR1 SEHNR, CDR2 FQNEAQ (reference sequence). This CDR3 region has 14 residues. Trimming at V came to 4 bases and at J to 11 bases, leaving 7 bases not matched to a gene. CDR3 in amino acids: CASSSTGQGTPLHF. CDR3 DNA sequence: TGTGCCAGCAGCTCAACCGGACAGGGAACACCCCTCCACTTT.

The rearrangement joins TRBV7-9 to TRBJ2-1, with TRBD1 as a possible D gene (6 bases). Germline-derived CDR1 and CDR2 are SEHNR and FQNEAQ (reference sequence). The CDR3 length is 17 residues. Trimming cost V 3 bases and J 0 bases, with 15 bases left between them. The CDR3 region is CASSFAGAALSYNEQFF. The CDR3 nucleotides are TGTGCCAGCAGCTTCGCAGGGGCAGCTCTCTCCTACAATGAGCAGTTCTTC.